The rows below give T cell receptor beta chains drawn from one sample of a study of blood T cell repertoires in COVID-19. Some clones are missing from TCRdb's copy, which holds only in-frame ones; the method was immunoSEQ multiplex PCR. Of fewer than 95,000 clones in the sample, less than 85% were seen once. Sequenced: peripheral blood. These TCRs come from a human donor in a cohort sampled during active COVID-19. Each CDR3 is given with its conserved first and last residue. D genes are given only for firm matches. Only some rows state a clone size, as once, few, many or a class for expanded clones.

cdr3_nt	cdr3_aa	v_call	j_call	d_call	clone_size
TGCGCCAGCAGCTACCGACTAGCGGGGGGGAAAAACATTCAGTACTTC	CASSYRLAGGKNIQYF	TRBV5-1	TRBJ2-4	TRBD2	.
TGTGCCAGCAGTTCTGTGACAGGGACCGGCGGTAGGCAGCCCCAGCATTTT	CASSSVTGTGGRQPQHF	TRBV27	TRBJ1-5	TRBD1	.
TGCAGCGACCAGAGGGACAGGGACACTGAAGCTTTCTTT	CSDQRDRDTEAFF	TRBV29-1	TRBJ1-1	TRBD1	.
TGTGCCAGCAGCTCTAGCGGGCACGCCTCGAATGAGCAGTTCTTC	CASSSSGHASNEQFF	TRBV11-3	TRBJ2-1	TRBD2	.
TGCGCCAGCAGCTTGGAACCGGGACAGAGCTCCTACGAGCAGTACTTC	CASSLEPGQSSYEQYF	TRBV5-1	TRBJ2-7	TRBD1	.
TGTGCCAGCAGCCCATTGACCGGGAGAACCGACGGCGCAGATACGCAGTATTTT	CASSPLTGRTDGADTQYF	TRBV7-9	TRBJ2-3	.	.
TGTGCCACCGCCCCGGGGTGGGGGCCCTATGGCTACACCTTC	CATAPGWGPYGYTF	TRBV19	TRBJ1-2	.	.
TGTGCCACCCGAACAGGGTTCGATAACTATGGCTACACCTTC	CATRTGFDNYGYTF	TRBV6-5	TRBJ1-2	.	.
TGTGCCAGCAGCCAGGACAGCATGAACACTGAAGCTTTCTTT	CASSQDSMNTEAFF	TRBV11-3	TRBJ1-1	.	.
TGTGCCAGCAGCGTCGGCGGGGGGGCGTTTACAGATACGCAGTATTTT	CASSVGGGAFTDTQYF	TRBV9	TRBJ2-3	TRBD2	.
TGTGCCAGCAGCTTGGCGGGGGGGGTAACCGAGACCCAGTACTTC	CASSLAGGVTETQYF	TRBV5-5	TRBJ2-5	TRBD2	.
TGTGCCAGCAGCGGGGCGACAAGCGGACTGTTTTTT	CASSGATSGLFF	TRBV9	TRBJ1-4	.	.
TGTGCCAGTAGTATAGGGCGGTACAATGAGCAGTTCTTC	CASSIGRYNEQFF	TRBV19	TRBJ2-1	.	.
TGTGCCAGCACCCCCCTCCGTAGTAGCGGGGTTTCAGATACGCAGTATTTT	CASTPLRSSGVSDTQYF	TRBV11-2	TRBJ2-3	TRBD2	.
TGTGCCATCAGTGAACCCCCGGGACAGGAGGGGTATGGAACTTTCTTT	CAISEPPGQEGYGTFF	TRBV10-3	TRBJ1-1	TRBD1	.
TGTGCCAGCTTGCCGGGGGGCCATTTCAATGAGCAGTTCTTC	CASLPGGHFNEQFF	TRBV28	TRBJ2-1	.	once
TGCGCCAGCAGCCAAGATCCATCCAGGAGGTACGAGCAGTACTTC	CASSQDPSRRYEQYF	TRBV4-1	TRBJ2-7	.	.
TGCGCCAGCAGCCCCGGACAGAGCACTGAAGCTTTCTTT	CASSPGQSTEAFF	TRBV5-1	TRBJ1-1	.	.
TGTGCCAGCAGCGCCCTAGGTCGGGGCTCCTACAATGAGCAGTTCTTC	CASSALGRGSYNEQFF	TRBV7-6	TRBJ2-1	.	.
TGTGCCAGCAGCCAAGATCACCCGTTGGGGGGAAACACTGAAGCTTTCTTT	CASSQDHPLGGNTEAFF	TRBV14	TRBJ1-1	.	.
TGTGCCAGCAGTGAAATGGCGGTCTCTGGAAACACCATATATTTT	CASSEMAVSGNTIYF	TRBV2	TRBJ1-3	.	.
TGCGCCAGCAGCTTGGTGGGCAGGGGGCGGAGTAACACTGAAGCTTTCTTT	CASSLVGRGRSNTEAFF	TRBV5-1	TRBJ1-1	TRBD1	.
TGTGCCAGCAGACACAGGGGGCGCAGTGAAGCTTTCTTT	CASRHRGRSEAFF	TRBV6-5	TRBJ1-1	TRBD1	.
TGTGCCAGTAGTACCCGACTAGCGGGGGCCACAGATACGCAGTATTTT	CASSTRLAGATDTQYF	TRBV19	TRBJ2-3	TRBD2	few
TGTGCCAGCAGCCAAGATCAAAGCAAGGGGGACTATGGCTACACCTTC	CASSQDQSKGDYGYTF	TRBV4-2	TRBJ1-2	.	.
TGTGCCACCGAGAGGCTAATGAACACTGAAGCTTTCTTT	CATERLMNTEAFF	TRBV10-3	TRBJ1-1	.	.
TGTGCCAGCAGCTTAGTCCGGGATGGGTCCTACAATGAGCAGTTCTTC	CASSLVRDGSYNEQFF	TRBV7-9	TRBJ2-1	.	.
TGTGCCAGCAGCTCGGGAGGACAGGGGGCCACAGATACGCAGTATTTT	CASSSGGQGATDTQYF	TRBV7-9	TRBJ2-3	TRBD1	.
TGTGCCAGCAGAGGCGGGGGATCCAATGAGCAGTTCTTC	CASRGGGSNEQFF	TRBV7-2	TRBJ2-1	TRBD2	.
TGTGCCAGCAGTGAAGTGAACCAGGGCTATGGCTACACCTTC	CASSEVNQGYGYTF	TRBV6-1	TRBJ1-2	.	.
TGTGCCAGCAGCTTGGGAGCGGTTACGAACACCGGGGAGCTGTTTTTT	CASSLGAVTNTGELFF	TRBV7-7	TRBJ2-2	.	.
TGTGCCAGCAGTTACTTGGCGGTTGGTCAGCCCCAGCATTTT	CASSYLAVGQPQHF	TRBV6-6	TRBJ1-5	.	.
TGTGCCAGCAGCTTAGGGGACATCGGGGAGACCCAGTACTTC	CASSLGDIGETQYF	TRBV7-2	TRBJ2-5	.	once
TGTGCCAGCAGCCAAGTGGTCGGGAACTACTACAATGAGCAGTTCTTC	CASSQVVGNYYNEQFF	TRBV3-1/TRBV3-2	TRBJ2-1	.	.
TGTGCCAGCAGCTGGGGGACTAGCGGGGGCGGTGGTACAGATACGCAGTATTTT	CASSWGTSGGGGTDTQYF	TRBV7-9	TRBJ2-3	TRBD2	.
TGTGCCAGCTCACCTGATACAGGGGGCAACTATGGCTACACCTTC	CASSPDTGGNYGYTF	TRBV18	TRBJ1-2	TRBD1	.
TGTGCCAGCAGCACTTACCGGGACAGAACATACTACACCTTC	CASSTYRDRTYYTF	TRBV11-2	TRBJ1-2	TRBD1	.
TGCGCCAGCATCACGGGACAGGGCAATCAGCCCCAGCATTTT	CASITGQGNQPQHF	TRBV23-1	TRBJ1-5	TRBD1	.
TGTGCCAGCAGCTTAGGCTTGATCAGCGGGGGCCCAAACACCGGGGAGCTGTTTTTT	CASSLGLISGGPNTGELFF	TRBV11-2	TRBJ2-2	TRBD2	.